This T cell receptor beta chain was obtained from a study of glioma-infiltrating T cells. Trimming pared 4 bases from V and 2 bases from J, leaving 11 bases between. This CDR3 region has 14 residues. Germline-derived CDR1 and CDR2 are SGHRS and YFSETQ. There are many counts of this clonotype. The iRepertoire nested amplicon-rescue multiplex PCR amplified TCR alpha and beta CDR3s from RNA. Each CDR3 protein gets one entry after TCRdb re-called the multiplex PCR reads with MiXCR. The repertoire includes about 93,000 distinct CDR3 sequences, 35% to 50% of them detected once, and roughly two fifths sits in the top ten.

The rearrangement joins TRBV5-1 to TRBJ2-3; maybe TRBD1 (5 bases). The receptor was isolated from a human donor with low-grade glioma or glioblastoma, undergoing nonglioma brain surgery, or in good health (not recorded which). The sequenced material came from glioma tissue, nonneoplastic brain tissue, or PBMCs (not recorded which). The CDR3 nucleotides read TGCGCCAGCAGCCTACCGACAGACACAGATACGCAGTATTTT. Its translation is CASSLPTDTDTQYF.